The rows below give T cell receptor beta chains drawn from one sample of a study of shared clonotypes between healthy human individuals. Clones were read by immunoSEQ multiplex PCR, and TCRdb kept only the in-frame ones, dropping some. The profile shows around 1.4 million clones, approximately 98.5% of them singletons. Material: naive CD4+ T cells sorted from blood. The origin of the receptors is a man aged 30 to 39 in good health. Each CDR3 is given with its conserved first and last residue. Each record gives: V gene, clone size, D gene, J gene, CDR3 DNA, CDR3 protein. D genes are given only for firm matches. Not every row has a clone size; where given, it reads once, few, many or a size class.

v_call: TRBV7-2; clone_size: .; d_call: .; j_call: TRBJ2-3; cdr3_nt: TGTGCCAGCAGACAACGTACTTCTAGGGCAATCACAGATACGCAGTATTTT; cdr3_aa: CASRQRTSRAITDTQYF
v_call: TRBV4-3; clone_size: .; d_call: .; j_call: TRBJ1-5; cdr3_nt: TGCGCCAGCGCATCTCGGATCAATCAGCCCCAGCATTTT; cdr3_aa: CASASRINQPQHF
v_call: TRBV2; clone_size: .; d_call: TRBD1; j_call: TRBJ1-4; cdr3_nt: TGTGCCAGCACGGCGCAGGGGGCCGAAAAACTGTTTTTT; cdr3_aa: CASTAQGAEKLFF
v_call: TRBV25-1; clone_size: .; d_call: .; j_call: TRBJ1-1; cdr3_nt: TGTGCCAGCAGTGACCCGCAGAGGGCTGACACTGAAGCTTTCTTT; cdr3_aa: CASSDPQRADTEAFF
v_call: TRBV18; clone_size: .; d_call: .; j_call: TRBJ1-4; cdr3_nt: TGTGCCAGCTCACTTGACAGAACAACTAATGAAAAACTGTTTTTT; cdr3_aa: CASSLDRTTNEKLFF
v_call: TRBV14; clone_size: .; d_call: .; j_call: TRBJ1-2; cdr3_nt: TGTGCCAGCACCGAAGAATATGGCTACACCTTC; cdr3_aa: CASTEEYGYTF
v_call: TRBV7-9; clone_size: .; d_call: .; j_call: TRBJ1-3; cdr3_nt: TGTGCCAGCAGTCTTCCTGCTTCTGGAAACACCATATATTTT; cdr3_aa: CASSLPASGNTIYF
v_call: TRBV28; clone_size: .; d_call: TRBD2; j_call: TRBJ2-1; cdr3_nt: TGTGCCAGCAGTTTGTTAGCGGGAGGGCTCAACGCCGGGGGGCAGTTCTTC; cdr3_aa: CASSLLAGGLNAGGQFF
v_call: TRBV7-2; clone_size: .; d_call: .; j_call: TRBJ2-6; cdr3_nt: TGTGCCAGCAGCGCCGGGACGGCTGGGGCCAACGTCCTGACTTTC; cdr3_aa: CASSAGTAGANVLTF
v_call: TRBV19; clone_size: .; d_call: .; j_call: TRBJ1-2; cdr3_nt: TGTGCCAGTAGTATGGCCAGACAGTCTTGGTTTTATGGCTACACCTTC; cdr3_aa: CASSMARQSWFYGYTF
v_call: TRBV5-4; clone_size: .; d_call: .; j_call: TRBJ2-5; cdr3_nt: TGTGCCAGCAGCCTTGATCCGGACGGGCACCAAGAGACCCAGTACTTC; cdr3_aa: CASSLDPDGHQETQYF
v_call: TRBV6-1; clone_size: .; d_call: TRBD1; j_call: TRBJ2-7; cdr3_nt: TGTGCCAGCACCGTAACCGGGACAGGGGCCTACGAGCAGTACTTC; cdr3_aa: CASTVTGTGAYEQYF
v_call: TRBV11-2; clone_size: .; d_call: .; j_call: TRBJ2-5; cdr3_nt: TGTGCCAGCAGCTTTTATGGCTTGCAAGAGACCCAGTACTTC; cdr3_aa: CASSFYGLQETQYF
v_call: TRBV2; clone_size: .; d_call: .; j_call: TRBJ1-1; cdr3_nt: TGTGCCAGCACCCTCGGCCCGAACACTGAAGCTTTCTTT; cdr3_aa: CASTLGPNTEAFF
v_call: TRBV4-3; clone_size: .; d_call: .; j_call: TRBJ1-1; cdr3_nt: TGCGCCAGCAGCCAAGCGGGAGCTTCCACTGAAGCTTTCTTT; cdr3_aa: CASSQAGASTEAFF
v_call: TRBV5-8; clone_size: .; d_call: .; j_call: TRBJ2-7; cdr3_nt: TGTGCCAGCAGCTTGGTTTTCGGCTTAAAGAGCGAGCAGTACTTC; cdr3_aa: CASSLVFGLKSEQYF
v_call: TRBV10-1; clone_size: .; d_call: .; j_call: TRBJ2-1; cdr3_nt: TGCGCCAGCAGTGAGTCTATAGGAAAGAATGAGCAGTTCTTC; cdr3_aa: CASSESIGKNEQFF
v_call: TRBV18; clone_size: .; d_call: .; j_call: TRBJ1-4; cdr3_nt: TGTGCCAGCTCACCGACGTCGGGTAGAGAAAAACTGTTTTTT; cdr3_aa: CASSPTSGREKLFF
v_call: TRBV19; clone_size: once; d_call: .; j_call: TRBJ2-3; cdr3_nt: TGTGCCAGTAGGAGTGACGGTACGCAGTATTTT; cdr3_aa: CASRSDGTQYF
v_call: TRBV9; clone_size: .; d_call: .; j_call: TRBJ2-5; cdr3_nt: TGTGCCAGCAGCGTAGACAGCGGGACACAAGAGACCCAGTACTTC; cdr3_aa: CASSVDSGTQETQYF
v_call: TRBV7-2; clone_size: .; d_call: .; j_call: TRBJ1-5; cdr3_nt: TGTGCCAGCAGCGGTGGACCGATGGGGCCCCAGCATTTT; cdr3_aa: CASSGGPMGPQHF
v_call: TRBV28; clone_size: .; d_call: .; j_call: TRBJ2-7; cdr3_nt: TGTGCCAGCAGCTATTCCATGGTCTCCTACGAGCAGTACTTC; cdr3_aa: CASSYSMVSYEQYF
v_call: TRBV5-4; clone_size: .; d_call: .; j_call: TRBJ2-7; cdr3_nt: TGTGCCAGCAGCACCGGACCCTACGAGCAGTACTTC; cdr3_aa: CASSTGPYEQYF
v_call: TRBV7-9; clone_size: .; d_call: .; j_call: TRBJ1-5; cdr3_nt: TGTGCCAGCAGCTTACCGGGGGAACATCAGCCCCAGCATTTT; cdr3_aa: CASSLPGEHQPQHF
v_call: TRBV5-1; clone_size: .; d_call: .; j_call: TRBJ2-2; cdr3_nt: TGCGCCAGCGGCGAACAGACAACGAACACCGGGGAGCTGTTTTTT; cdr3_aa: CASGEQTTNTGELFF
v_call: TRBV9; clone_size: .; d_call: .; j_call: TRBJ2-7; cdr3_nt: TGTGCCAGCAGCGTAGAAGGCGTGGAGGGCCAGCAGTACTTC; cdr3_aa: CASSVEGVEGQQYF
v_call: TRBV11-1; clone_size: .; d_call: .; j_call: TRBJ2-7; cdr3_nt: TGTGCCAGCAGCACATTTGTGGGGGCGCAGATCCACGAGCAGTACTTC; cdr3_aa: CASSTFVGAQIHEQYF
v_call: TRBV4-1; clone_size: .; d_call: .; j_call: TRBJ2-3; cdr3_nt: TGCGCCAGCAGTCGGACCAGGGATACGCAGTATTTT; cdr3_aa: CASSRTRDTQYF
v_call: TRBV29-1; clone_size: .; d_call: .; j_call: TRBJ2-6; cdr3_nt: TGCAGCGTTTCGCGGGGGGCCAACGTCCTGACTTTC; cdr3_aa: CSVSRGANVLTF
v_call: TRBV9; clone_size: once; d_call: .; j_call: TRBJ1-1; cdr3_nt: TGTGCCAGCAGCGTAGTGGGAAACGGACCGAACACTGAAGCTTTCTTT; cdr3_aa: CASSVVGNGPNTEAFF
v_call: TRBV2; clone_size: .; d_call: .; j_call: TRBJ2-7; cdr3_nt: TGTGCCAGCAGTCTCACAGGAGCCTCCTACGAGCAGTACTTC; cdr3_aa: CASSLTGASYEQYF
v_call: TRBV11-2; clone_size: .; d_call: .; j_call: TRBJ2-2; cdr3_nt: TGTGCCAGCACGGGGGAGCTGACGGCCGGGCAGGGGGTCGCCGGGGAGCTGTTTTTT; cdr3_aa: CASTGELTAGQGVAGELFF
v_call: TRBV5-1; clone_size: .; d_call: .; j_call: TRBJ1-5; cdr3_nt: TGCGCCAGCAGCTCGGGGACAAACGGAGATCAGCCCCAGCATTTT; cdr3_aa: CASSSGTNGDQPQHF
v_call: TRBV7-2; clone_size: .; d_call: TRBD1; j_call: TRBJ1-2; cdr3_nt: TGTGCCAGCAGCCAGAGACAGGGGGGGTGGTATGGCTACACCTTC; cdr3_aa: CASSQRQGGWYGYTF
v_call: TRBV5-8; clone_size: .; d_call: TRBD2; j_call: TRBJ2-1; cdr3_nt: TGTGCCAGCAGCTGGCCCAATAAGAGCGGGATAGGTTACAATGAGCAGTTCTTC; cdr3_aa: CASSWPNKSGIGYNEQFF
v_call: TRBV2; clone_size: .; d_call: .; j_call: TRBJ2-7; cdr3_nt: TGTGCCAGCAGGGAAAACCCGGGATCCTACGAGCAGTACTTC; cdr3_aa: CASRENPGSYEQYF
v_call: TRBV9; clone_size: .; d_call: TRBD1; j_call: TRBJ2-1; cdr3_nt: TGTGCCAGCAGCGTAGACCCCGGGACAGGTTACGGTGAGCAGTTCTTC; cdr3_aa: CASSVDPGTGYGEQFF
v_call: TRBV9; clone_size: .; d_call: TRBD2; j_call: TRBJ2-1; cdr3_nt: TGTGCCAGCAGCCCAACTAGCGGGAGAATAGGAAATGAGCAGTTCTTC; cdr3_aa: CASSPTSGRIGNEQFF
v_call: TRBV18; clone_size: .; d_call: .; j_call: TRBJ2-2; cdr3_nt: TGTGCCAGCTCACCCTTGGACATCTACACCGGGGAGCTGTTTTTT; cdr3_aa: CASSPLDIYTGELFF
v_call: TRBV18; clone_size: .; d_call: .; j_call: TRBJ2-5; cdr3_nt: TGTGCCAGCTCACCAAGCCTCAGGGAGTCCCCAGAGACCCAGTACTTC; cdr3_aa: CASSPSLRESPETQYF
v_call: TRBV5-1; clone_size: .; d_call: .; j_call: TRBJ1-1; cdr3_nt: TGCGCCAGCAGCTGGGGTACGGGACAAAGGAACACTGAAGCTTTCTTT; cdr3_aa: CASSWGTGQRNTEAFF
v_call: TRBV5-6; clone_size: .; d_call: .; j_call: TRBJ1-1; cdr3_nt: TGTGCCAGCAGCCGAATTAGCGCTGAAGCTTTCTTT; cdr3_aa: CASSRISAEAFF
v_call: TRBV27; clone_size: .; d_call: .; j_call: TRBJ2-7; cdr3_nt: .; cdr3_aa: CASSSSGVFYEQYF
v_call: TRBV5-1; clone_size: .; d_call: TRBD2; j_call: TRBJ2-2; cdr3_nt: TGCGCCAGCAGCTTGGAGGGGACTAGCGGGAGAGTGCGCGGGGAGCTGTTTTTT; cdr3_aa: CASSLEGTSGRVRGELFF
v_call: TRBV27; clone_size: .; d_call: .; j_call: TRBJ2-7; cdr3_nt: TGTGCCAGCAGTTTGGTCCAGTCCTACGAGCAGTACTTC; cdr3_aa: CASSLVQSYEQYF
v_call: TRBV25-1; clone_size: .; d_call: .; j_call: TRBJ2-1; cdr3_nt: TGTGCCAGCAGTGCCGCTCTGCGGGAGCAGTTCTTC; cdr3_aa: CASSAALREQFF
v_call: TRBV30; clone_size: .; d_call: .; j_call: TRBJ1-5; cdr3_nt: TGTGCCTGGACGGCCGACAGGAATCAGCCCCAGCATTTT; cdr3_aa: CAWTADRNQPQHF
v_call: TRBV18; clone_size: .; d_call: TRBD2; j_call: TRBJ2-7; cdr3_nt: TGTGCCAGCGGACCTAGCGGGAGGGCCTACGAGCAGTACTTC; cdr3_aa: CASGPSGRAYEQYF
v_call: TRBV7-3; clone_size: .; d_call: .; j_call: TRBJ2-1; cdr3_nt: TGTGCCAGCAGCTTAATCCCGGGGGAAGATGGCTCCTACAATGAGCAGTTCTTC; cdr3_aa: CASSLIPGEDGSYNEQFF
v_call: TRBV5-4; clone_size: .; d_call: TRBD2; j_call: TRBJ2-1; cdr3_nt: TGTGCCAGCAGCCTTAGCGGGAGGGCCCTCAATGAGCAGTTCTTC; cdr3_aa: CASSLSGRALNEQFF
v_call: TRBV5-1; clone_size: .; d_call: .; j_call: TRBJ1-1; cdr3_nt: TGCGCCAGCAGCTTGTGGTCAGGTTCGAACACTGAAGCTTTCTTT; cdr3_aa: CASSLWSGSNTEAFF
v_call: TRBV29-1; clone_size: .; d_call: TRBD2; j_call: TRBJ2-1; cdr3_nt: TGCAGCGCCGGGGGTAGCGGGAGGTTCACTGAGCAGTTCTTC; cdr3_aa: CSAGGSGRFTEQFF
v_call: TRBV4-1; clone_size: .; d_call: .; j_call: TRBJ2-2; cdr3_nt: TGCGCCAGCAGCCCACGGGTCATCACCGGGGAGCTGTTTTTT; cdr3_aa: CASSPRVITGELFF